This is a list of T cell receptor beta chains from one sample in a study of control samples from healthy donors and cancer patients. Assay used: immunoSEQ multiplex PCR; TCRdb lists only in-frame clones, some missing. The sample consists of over 150,000 clones, around 96% of them appearing once. Sample: blood. These receptors came from a woman aged 25 to 45 in good health. The CDR3 runs from the conserved cysteine through the conserved F or W. Each record gives: V gene, D gene, clone size, J gene, CDR3 DNA, CDR3 protein. The D gene is left open where the match is weak. The size of a clone is reported for some rows only, either as once, few or many, or as a class for expanded clones.

TRBV18,NA,NA,TRBJ2-5,TGTGCCAGCTCACCCTACGACAAGCGGGAGACCCAGTACTTC,CASSPYDKRETQYF
TRBV9,NA,NA,TRBJ2-1,TGTGCCAGCAGTGTGGCGGGGTCCTACAATGAGCAGTTCTTC,CASSVAGSYNEQFF
TRBV5-5,TRBD1,NA,TRBJ2-4,TGTGCCAGCAGCTTAGACAGGGGAAGATCGGCCAAAAACATTCAGTACTTC,CASSLDRGRSAKNIQYF
TRBV10-3,TRBD2,NA,TRBJ2-1,TGTGCCATCAGGGACGGGGGGACCCTCTACAATGAGCAGTTCTTC,CAIRDGGTLYNEQFF
TRBV18,TRBD1,NA,TRBJ1-1,TGTGCCAGCTCACGTGGGACAGGGGGTAACACTGAAGCTTTCTTT,CASSRGTGGNTEAFF
TRBV3-1/TRBV3-2,TRBD1,NA,TRBJ2-1,TGTGCCAGCAGCTCCCGACAGGGACGGAATGAGCAGTTCTTC,CASSSRQGRNEQFF
TRBV5-1,NA,once,TRBJ1-5,TGCGCCAGCAGCTTGGCCGCAGGGGTGGGTCAGCCCCAGCATTTT,CASSLAAGVGQPQHF
TRBV7-2,TRBD1,NA,TRBJ1-4,TGTGCCAGCAGCTTTGGCGGGACAGGGGAAGAAAAACTGTTTTTT,CASSFGGTGEEKLFF
TRBV15,NA,NA,TRBJ2-1,TGTGCCACCAGCGTGGAAGCAGAGCAGTTCTTC,CATSVEAEQFF
TRBV28,NA,NA,TRBJ1-6,TGTGCCAGCAGTTCCCCCTCCGGGGGCGCTGGCAATTCACCCCTCCACTTT,CASSSPSGGAGNSPLHF
TRBV6-6,NA,NA,TRBJ1-5,TGTGCCAGCAGTTACTTCCCGACCGGGGATCAGCCCCAGCATTTT,CASSYFPTGDQPQHF
TRBV3-1/TRBV3-2,TRBD2,once,TRBJ2-3,TGTGCCAGCAGCCAACTCCGGGACAGTCGGGCTAGCGGGAGGAGCACAGATACGCAGTATTTT,CASSQLRDSRASGRSTDTQYF
TRBV28,NA,NA,TRBJ2-1,TGTGCCAGCAGTCCCTCTCGACCCCCATGGGGTGAGCAGTTCTTC,CASSPSRPPWGEQFF
TRBV28,NA,NA,TRBJ2-7,TGTGCCACGAGGACCTATAACGCCTACGAGCAGTACTTC,CATRTYNAYEQYF
TRBV30,NA,NA,TRBJ1-3,TGTGCCTGGTTGAATAGGGGGACTGGAAACACCATATATTTT,CAWLNRGTGNTIYF
TRBV6-5,TRBD1,NA,TRBJ1-2,TGTGCCAGCAGCGCGGGACAGGTCTATGGCTACACCTTC,CASSAGQVYGYTF
TRBV28,TRBD1,once,TRBJ1-1,TGTGCCAGCAGTTTATCCACAGGGGGCACTGAAGCTTTCTTT,CASSLSTGGTEAFF
TRBV4-1,TRBD1,NA,TRBJ1-2,TGCGCCACCCGACAGGGGGTGGATTCTAACTATGGCTACACCTTC,CATRQGVDSNYGYTF
TRBV11-2,TRBD1,NA,TRBJ1-6,TGTGCCAGCAGCTTGAGACAGGGAGGATCACCCCTCCACTTT,CASSLRQGGSPLHF
TRBV19,TRBD2,NA,TRBJ2-1,TGTGCCAGTAGGCGAAACGACCTAATGCGGGGGGACTACAATGAGCAGTTCTTC,CASRRNDLMRGDYNEQFF
TRBV24-1,NA,NA,TRBJ1-4,TGTGCCACCAGTGATTTCCCTCAGGGGTGTAATGAAAAACTGTTTTTT,CATSDFPQGCNEKLFF
TRBV27,NA,once,TRBJ2-6,TGTGCCAGCAGTCCAATACGGGACATTGGCCAGGACGTCCTGACTTTC,CASSPIRDIGQDVLTF
TRBV11-3,NA,NA,TRBJ2-2,TGTGCCAGCAGCCCGACAGACGGGGAGCTGTTTTTT,CASSPTDGELFF
TRBV4-1,TRBD2,NA,TRBJ2-1,TGCGCCAGCAGCCAACACGACGCGACTAGCGCATACAATGAGCAGTTCTTC,CASSQHDATSAYNEQFF
TRBV10-3,NA,NA,TRBJ2-3,TGTGCCACCCGAGGCACAGATACGCAGTATTTT,CATRGTDTQYF
TRBV5-8,NA,NA,TRBJ1-6,TGTGCCAGCAGCTGGGGGATGACTAATTCACCCCTCCACTTT,CASSWGMTNSPLHF
TRBV28,TRBD2,once,TRBJ2-7,TGTGCCAGCAGTCTCCGACTAGCGGGAACCGAGCAGTACTTC,CASSLRLAGTEQYF